This TCR beta chain stems from a study of TIL therapy for anti-PD-1-resistant metastatic lung cancer. In the study overall: Tumors had a median PD-L1 proportion score of less than 6.5%. Median tumor mutation burden was 1.5 mutations per megabase. The study, taken as a whole, reports: TIL clonotype persistence in blood showed no apparent association with response.

On this clone itself: Its antigen remains unidentified.

Described time point: pre-treatment sample, taken before nivolumab and TIL therapy. Adults with stage 4 NSCLC were enrolled in a phase I trial. CDR1 is MDHEN, CDR2 SYDVKM, per germline. J gave up 4 bases and V 6 bases, and 15 bases lay outside the gene matches. The CDR3 is 19 amino acids. Sequencing used immunoSEQ v3. Here immunoSEQ multiplex PCR was the method, and the copy in TCRdb shows in-frame clones only, minus some. The profile shows approximately 60,000 clones, 75% to 85% of them singletons. This sequence was found in a person aged 25 to 79 with non-small cell lung cancer. The source was blood, collected at baseline. This chain joins TRBV28 and TRBJ2-3; TRBD2 matches 14 bases. CDR3 DNA sequence: TGTGCCAGCAGCCTACGTGCCGGGACTAGCGGGAGAAATCCAGATACGCAGTATTTT. Amino acids: CASSLRAGTSGRNPDTQYF.